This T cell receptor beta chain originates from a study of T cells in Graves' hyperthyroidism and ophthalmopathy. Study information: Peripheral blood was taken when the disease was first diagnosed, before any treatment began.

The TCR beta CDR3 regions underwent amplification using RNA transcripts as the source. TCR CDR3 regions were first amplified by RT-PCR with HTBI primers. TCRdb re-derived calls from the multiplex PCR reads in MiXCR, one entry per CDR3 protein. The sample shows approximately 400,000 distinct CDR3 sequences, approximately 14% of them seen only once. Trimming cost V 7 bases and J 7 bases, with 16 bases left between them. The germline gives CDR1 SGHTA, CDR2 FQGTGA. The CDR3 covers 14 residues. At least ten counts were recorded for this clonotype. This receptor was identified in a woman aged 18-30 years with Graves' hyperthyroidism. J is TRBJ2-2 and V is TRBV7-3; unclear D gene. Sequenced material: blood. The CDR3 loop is CASKLDSAGGELFF. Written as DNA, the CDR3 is TGTGCCAGCAAATTAGACTCGGCCGGCGGGGAGCTGTTTTTT.